This T cell receptor beta chain was captured in a study of T cells in Graves' hyperthyroidism and ophthalmopathy. Study observations and caveats: A model of 13 V-J pairs discriminated ophthalmopathy from stable hyperthyroidism.

Blood was drawn at first hyperthyroidism diagnosis, before any ophthalmopathy symptoms. PBMCs were obtained from 9 to 10 ml fresh peripheral blood. Looked up from germline, CDR1 is LNHDA and CDR2 is SQIVND (reference sequence). The CDR3 is 13 residues long. RNA transcripts were the template for amplifying TCR beta CDR3 regions. The TCR CDR3 first-round RT-PCR relied on the HTBI primer set. TCRdb independently ran MiXCR on the multiplex PCR reads; one entry per CDR3 protein. There are nearly 600,000 distinct CDR3 sequences in the sample; more than 11% occur only once, and almost 6% lies in the top ten. Of note for this clonotype: Antigen specificity is unknown. One end of the junction varies from germline; a read error may be responsible.

Sequenced sample: blood. The chain employs TRBV19 and TRBJ1-4; the D is unclear. This clonotype originated in a woman aged 30 to 39 with Graves' hyperthyroidism that later progressed to Graves' ophthalmopathy. CDR3 residues: CASSSDVNGKLFF. Here the CDR3 DNA reads TGTGCCAGTAGTTCCGACGTCAATGGAAAACTGTTTTTT. Complete variable domain (other parts from reference TRBV19 and TRBJ1-4): DGGITQSPKYLFRKEGQNVTLSCEQNLNHDAMYWYRQDPGQGLRLIYYSQIVNDFQKGDIAEGYSVSREKKESFPLTVTSAQKNPTAFYLCASSSDVNGKLFFGSGTQLSVL.